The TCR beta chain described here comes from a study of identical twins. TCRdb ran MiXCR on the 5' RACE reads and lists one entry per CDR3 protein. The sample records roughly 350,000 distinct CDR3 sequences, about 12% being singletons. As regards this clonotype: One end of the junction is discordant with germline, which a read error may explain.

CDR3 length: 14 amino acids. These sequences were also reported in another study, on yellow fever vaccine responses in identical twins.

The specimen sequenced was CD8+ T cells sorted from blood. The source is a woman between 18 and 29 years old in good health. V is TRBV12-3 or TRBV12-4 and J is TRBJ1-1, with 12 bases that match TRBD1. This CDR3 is CASSSGTGGSEAVF. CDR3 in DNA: TGTGCCAGCAGTTCCGGGACAGGGGGCTCTGAAGCTGTCTTT.